This T cell receptor beta chain was obtained from a study of CDR3 diversity in severe acne (dated by TCRdb to the late 2010s). The method behind the library was PCR. The listed sequencing device is Illumina HiSeq 2000. TCRdb redid the processing of the public reads, applying fastp at Q25 and MiXCR, and retained in-frame beta chains. Here each entry gathers all rows of one CDR3 protein and keeps the most common genes and DNA. The sample data list about 90,000 distinct CDR3 sequences, and 45% to 50% of these were observed just once. Roughly 12% of the sample is held by the ten biggest clonotypes. This clonotype was seen many times. This receptor's antigen is unknown. No much larger clonotype is one base removed from it; base qualities were not supplied. The source material was blood. The TCR comes from a male donor with severe acne vulgaris.

The sequence in DNA is TGTGCCAGCAGTTTAGGCGGCGACAGCAATCAGCCCCAGCATTTT. The encoded protein is CASSLGGDSNQPQHF. The rearranged segments are TRBV12-3 or TRBV12-4 and TRBJ1-5; the D gene assignment is ambiguous. The CDR3, from cysteine to phenylalanine, totals 15 residues. Only the CDR3 part of the read is kept: 45 bases, read in frame from the first base. Between the V and J ends, shortened by 1 base and 1 base respectively, the junction contains 8 bases.